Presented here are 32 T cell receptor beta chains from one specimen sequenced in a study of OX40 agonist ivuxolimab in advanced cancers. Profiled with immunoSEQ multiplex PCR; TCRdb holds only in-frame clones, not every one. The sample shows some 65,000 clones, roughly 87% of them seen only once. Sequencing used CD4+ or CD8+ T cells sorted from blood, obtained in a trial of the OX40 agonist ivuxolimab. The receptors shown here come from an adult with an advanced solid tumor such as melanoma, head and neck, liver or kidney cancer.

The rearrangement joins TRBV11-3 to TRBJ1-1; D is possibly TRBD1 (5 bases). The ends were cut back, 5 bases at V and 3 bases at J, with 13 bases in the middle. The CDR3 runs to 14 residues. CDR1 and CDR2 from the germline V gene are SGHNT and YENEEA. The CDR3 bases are TGTGCCAGCAGCCCCGGGACCGCTGACACTGAAGCTTTCTTT. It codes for CASSPGTADTEAFF.

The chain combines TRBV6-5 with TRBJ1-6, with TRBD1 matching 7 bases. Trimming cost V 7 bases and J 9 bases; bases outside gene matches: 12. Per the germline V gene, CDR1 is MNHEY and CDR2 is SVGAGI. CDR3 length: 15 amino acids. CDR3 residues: CASKGQALGGSPLHF. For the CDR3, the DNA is TGTGCCAGCAAAGGACAGGCTTTGGGCGGTTCACCCCTCCACTTT.

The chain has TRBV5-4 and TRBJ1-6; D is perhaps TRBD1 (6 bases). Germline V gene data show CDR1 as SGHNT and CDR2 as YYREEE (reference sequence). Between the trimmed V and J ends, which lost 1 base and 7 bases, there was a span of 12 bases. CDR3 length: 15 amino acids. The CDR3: CASSLPGDVNSPLHF. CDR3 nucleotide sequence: TGTGCCAGCAGCTTGCCAGGGGATGTCAATTCACCCCTCCACTTT.

CDR3 sequence: CAWSYGVNTEAFF. For the CDR3, the DNA is TGTGCCTGGTCATATGGGGTGAACACTGAAGCTTTCTTT. This chain connects TRBV30 to TRBJ1-1; D not resolved. Germline V gene lookup returns CDR1 GTSNPN and CDR2 SVGIG (reference sequence). The V end was cut by 5 bases, the J end by 0 bases, with 10 bases between. This CDR3 is built from 13 residues.

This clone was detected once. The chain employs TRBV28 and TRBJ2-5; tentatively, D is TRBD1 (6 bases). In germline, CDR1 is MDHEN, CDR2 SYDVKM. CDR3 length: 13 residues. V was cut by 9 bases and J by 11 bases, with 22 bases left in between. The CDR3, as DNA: TGTGCCAGTTGTGGGGGCTCCCCAATAGGGCAGTACTTC. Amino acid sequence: CASCGGSPIGQYF.

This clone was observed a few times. CDR3 protein: CASSSTGGKDTEAFF. The CDR3 DNA follows: TGCGCCAGCAGCTCGACAGGGGGCAAGGACACTGAAGCTTTCTTT. The chain links TRBV5-1 to TRBJ1-1; 10 nucleotides match TRBD1. Trimming cost V 3 bases and J 3 bases; bases outside gene matches: 5. Germline CDR1 and CDR2: SGHRS and YFSETQ. The CDR3 length is 15 residues. Drawing the rest from reference TRBV5-1 and TRBJ1-1, the complete variable domain is KAGVTQTPRYLIKTRGQQVTLSCSPISGHRSVSWYQQTPGQGLQFLFEYFSETQRNKGNFPGRFSGRQFSNSRSEMNVSTLELGDSALYLCASSSTGGKDTEAFFGQGTRLTVV.

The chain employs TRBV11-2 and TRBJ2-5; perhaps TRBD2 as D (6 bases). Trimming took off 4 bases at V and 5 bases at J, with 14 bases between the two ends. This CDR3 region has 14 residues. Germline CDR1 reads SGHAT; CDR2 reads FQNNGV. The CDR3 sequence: CASSYQVEGETQYF. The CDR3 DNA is TGTGCCAGCAGCTATCAGGTGGAGGGGGAGACCCAGTACTTC.

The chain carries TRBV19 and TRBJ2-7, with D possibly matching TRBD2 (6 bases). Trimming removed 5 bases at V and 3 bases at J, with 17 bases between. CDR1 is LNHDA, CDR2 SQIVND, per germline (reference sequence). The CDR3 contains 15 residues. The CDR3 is CASSPSSSGLYEQYF. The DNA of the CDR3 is TGTGCCAGTAGTCCCTCTAGTAGCGGCCTCTACGAGCAGTACTTC.

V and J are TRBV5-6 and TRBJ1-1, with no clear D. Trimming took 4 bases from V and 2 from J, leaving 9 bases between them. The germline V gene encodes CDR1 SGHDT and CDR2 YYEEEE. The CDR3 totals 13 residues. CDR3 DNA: TGTGCCAGCAGCAGAGGAGTAAACACTGAAGCTTTCTTT. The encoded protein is CASSRGVNTEAFF.

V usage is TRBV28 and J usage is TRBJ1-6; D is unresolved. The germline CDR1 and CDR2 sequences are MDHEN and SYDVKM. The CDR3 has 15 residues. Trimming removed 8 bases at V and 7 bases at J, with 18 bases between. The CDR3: CASDSRASGNSPLHF. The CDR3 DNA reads TGTGCCAGCGACTCCCGGGCCTCGGGCAATTCACCCCTCCACTTT.

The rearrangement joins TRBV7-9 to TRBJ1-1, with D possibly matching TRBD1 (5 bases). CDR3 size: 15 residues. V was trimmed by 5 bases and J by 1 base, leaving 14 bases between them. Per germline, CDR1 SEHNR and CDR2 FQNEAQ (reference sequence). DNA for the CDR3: TGTGCCAGCAGCCCGCAAGGACAAAGGAACACTGAAGCTTTCTTT. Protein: CASSPQGQRNTEAFF.

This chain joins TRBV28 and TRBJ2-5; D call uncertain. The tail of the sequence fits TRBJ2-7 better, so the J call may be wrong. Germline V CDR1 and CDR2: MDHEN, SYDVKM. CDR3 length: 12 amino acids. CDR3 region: CASSSTRYEQYF. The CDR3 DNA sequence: TGTGCCAGCAGTTCGACACGCTACGAGCAGTACTTC.

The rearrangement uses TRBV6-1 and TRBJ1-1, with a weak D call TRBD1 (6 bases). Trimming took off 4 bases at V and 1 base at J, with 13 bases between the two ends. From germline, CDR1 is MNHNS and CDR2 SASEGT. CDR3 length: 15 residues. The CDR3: CASSVGGAGNTEAFF. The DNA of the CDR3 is TGTGCCAGCAGTGTTGGGGGCGCGGGGAACACTGAAGCTTTCTTT.

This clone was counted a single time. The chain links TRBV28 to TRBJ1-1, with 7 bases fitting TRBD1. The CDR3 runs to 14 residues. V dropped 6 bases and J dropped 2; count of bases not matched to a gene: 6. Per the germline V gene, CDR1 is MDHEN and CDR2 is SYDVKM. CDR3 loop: CASSRRGPNTEAFF. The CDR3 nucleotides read TGTGCCAGCAGCAGGAGGGGGCCTAACACTGAAGCTTTCTTT.

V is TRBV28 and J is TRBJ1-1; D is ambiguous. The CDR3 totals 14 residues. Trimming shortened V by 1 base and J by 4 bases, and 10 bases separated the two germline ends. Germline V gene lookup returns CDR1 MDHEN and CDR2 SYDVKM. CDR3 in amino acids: CASSLLGWSTEAFF. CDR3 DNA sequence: TGTGCCAGCAGTTTATTGGGCTGGAGCACTGAAGCTTTCTTT. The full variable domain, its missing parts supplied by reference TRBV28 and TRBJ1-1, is DVKVTQSSRYLVKRTGEKVFLECVQDMDHENMFWYRQDPGLGLRLIYFSYDVKMKEKGDIPEGYSVSREKKERFSLILESASTNQTSMYLCASSLLGWSTEAFFGQGTRLTVV.

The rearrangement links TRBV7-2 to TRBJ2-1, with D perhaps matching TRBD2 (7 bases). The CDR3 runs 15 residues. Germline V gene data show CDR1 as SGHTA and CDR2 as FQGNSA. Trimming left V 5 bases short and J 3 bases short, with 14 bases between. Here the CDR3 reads CASSRGGAVYNEQFF. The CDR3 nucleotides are TGTGCCAGCAGCCGAGGGGGGGCAGTCTACAATGAGCAGTTCTTC.

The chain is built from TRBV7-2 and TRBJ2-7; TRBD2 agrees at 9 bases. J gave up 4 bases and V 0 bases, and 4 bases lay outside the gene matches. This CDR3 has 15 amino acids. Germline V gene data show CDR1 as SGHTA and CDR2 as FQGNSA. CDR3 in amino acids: CASSLAISGRYEQYF. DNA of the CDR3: TGTGCCAGCAGCTTAGCGATTAGCGGGAGATACGAGCAGTACTTC.

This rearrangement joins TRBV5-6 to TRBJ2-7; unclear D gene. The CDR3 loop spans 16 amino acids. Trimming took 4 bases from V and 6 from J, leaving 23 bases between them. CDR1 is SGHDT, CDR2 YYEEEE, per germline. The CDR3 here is CASSLGAYYYYGEQYF. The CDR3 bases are TGTGCCAGCAGCCTAGGTGCTTACTACTACTACGGCGAGCAGTACTTC. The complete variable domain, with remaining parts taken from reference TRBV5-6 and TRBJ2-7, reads DAGVTQSPTHLIKTRGQQVTLRCSPKSGHDTVSWYQQALGQGPQFIFQYYEEEERQRGNFPDRFSGHQFPNYSSELNVNALLLGDSALYLCASSLGAYYYYGEQYFGPGTRLTVT.

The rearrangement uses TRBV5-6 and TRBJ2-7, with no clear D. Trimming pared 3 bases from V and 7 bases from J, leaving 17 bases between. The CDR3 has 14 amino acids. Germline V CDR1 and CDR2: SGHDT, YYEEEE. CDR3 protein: CASSSLAGPREQYF. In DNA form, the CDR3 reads TGTGCCAGCAGCTCCTTAGCCGGGCCGAGAGAGCAGTACTTC.

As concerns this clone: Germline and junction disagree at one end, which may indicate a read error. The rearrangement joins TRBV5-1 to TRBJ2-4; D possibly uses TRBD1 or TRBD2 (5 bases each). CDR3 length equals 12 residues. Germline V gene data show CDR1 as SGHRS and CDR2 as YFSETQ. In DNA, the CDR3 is TGCGCCAGCAGCCCCTCCGGGACGGGTTGGGACTTC. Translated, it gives CASSPSGTGWDF. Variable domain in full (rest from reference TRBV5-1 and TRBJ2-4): KAGVTQTPRYLIKTRGQQVTLSCSPISGHRSVSWYQQTPGQGLQFLFEYFSETQRNKGNFPGRFSGRQFSNSRSEMNVSTLELGDSALYLCASSPSGTGWDFGAGTRLSVL.

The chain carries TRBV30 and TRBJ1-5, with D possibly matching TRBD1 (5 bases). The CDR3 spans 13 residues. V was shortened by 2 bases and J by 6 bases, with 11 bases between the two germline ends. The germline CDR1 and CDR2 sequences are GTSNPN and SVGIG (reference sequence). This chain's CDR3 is CAWSPGPIQPQHF. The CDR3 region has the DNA TGTGCCTGGAGTCCAGGGCCTATTCAGCCCCAGCATTTT.

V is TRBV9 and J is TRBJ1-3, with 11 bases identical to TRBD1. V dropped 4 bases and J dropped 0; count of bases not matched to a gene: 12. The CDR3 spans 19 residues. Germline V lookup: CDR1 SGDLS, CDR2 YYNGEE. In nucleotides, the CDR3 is TGTGCCAGCAGCTTCCATGCCTCCGGGACAGGGGGCTCTGGAAACACCATATATTTT. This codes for CASSFHASGTGGSGNTIYF.

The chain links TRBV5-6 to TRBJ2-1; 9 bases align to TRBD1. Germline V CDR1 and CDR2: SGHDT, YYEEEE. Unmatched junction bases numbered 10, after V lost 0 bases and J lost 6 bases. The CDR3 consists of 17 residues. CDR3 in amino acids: CASSLGGQGGLGNEQFF. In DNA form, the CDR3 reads TGTGCCAGCAGCTTGGGGGGACAGGGCGGGTTGGGCAATGAGCAGTTCTTC.

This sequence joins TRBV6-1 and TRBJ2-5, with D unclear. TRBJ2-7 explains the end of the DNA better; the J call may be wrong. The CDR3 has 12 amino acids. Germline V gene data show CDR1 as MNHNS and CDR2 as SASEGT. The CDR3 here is CASSDTVYEQYF. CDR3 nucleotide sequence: TGTGCCAGCAGTGATACAGTGTACGAGCAGTACTTC.

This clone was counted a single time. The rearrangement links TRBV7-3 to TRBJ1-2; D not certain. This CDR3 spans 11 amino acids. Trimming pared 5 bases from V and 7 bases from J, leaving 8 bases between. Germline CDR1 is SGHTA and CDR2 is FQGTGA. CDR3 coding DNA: TGTGCCAGCAGCCTCGTCAGTGGCTACACCTTC. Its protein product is CASSLVSGYTF.

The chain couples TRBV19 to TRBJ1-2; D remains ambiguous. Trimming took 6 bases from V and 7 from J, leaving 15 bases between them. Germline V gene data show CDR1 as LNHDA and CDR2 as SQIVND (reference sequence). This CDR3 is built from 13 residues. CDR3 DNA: TGTGCCAGTAGGGGCGCGGTGAGTGGTGGCTACACCTTC. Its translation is CASRGAVSGGYTF.

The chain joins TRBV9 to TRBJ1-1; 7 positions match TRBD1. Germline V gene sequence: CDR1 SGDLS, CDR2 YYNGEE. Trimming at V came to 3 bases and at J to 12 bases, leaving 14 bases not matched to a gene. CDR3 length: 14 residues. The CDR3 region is CASSAAPDRDGTFF. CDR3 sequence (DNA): TGTGCCAGCAGCGCGGCCCCCGACAGGGACGGAACTTTCTTT.

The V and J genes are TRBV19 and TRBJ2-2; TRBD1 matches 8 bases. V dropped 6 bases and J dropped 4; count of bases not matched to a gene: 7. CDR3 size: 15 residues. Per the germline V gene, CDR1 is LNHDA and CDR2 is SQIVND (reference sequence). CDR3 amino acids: CASRLDRVRTGELFF. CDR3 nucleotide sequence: TGTGCCAGTAGATTGGACAGGGTGCGCACCGGGGAGCTGTTTTTT.

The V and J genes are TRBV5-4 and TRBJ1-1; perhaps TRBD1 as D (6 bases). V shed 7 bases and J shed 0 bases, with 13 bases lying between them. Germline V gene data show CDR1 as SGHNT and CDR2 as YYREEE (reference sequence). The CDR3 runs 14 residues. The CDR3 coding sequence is TGTGCCAGCGGCCCGGGGGGCATGAACACTGAAGCTTTCTTT. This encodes CASGPGGMNTEAFF.

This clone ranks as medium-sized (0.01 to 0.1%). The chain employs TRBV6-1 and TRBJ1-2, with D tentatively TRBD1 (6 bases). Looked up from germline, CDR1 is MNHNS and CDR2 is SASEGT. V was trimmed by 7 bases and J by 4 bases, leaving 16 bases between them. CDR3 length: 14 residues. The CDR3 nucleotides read TGTGCCAGCAATCTGGGAGGGGGACTCTATGGCTACACCTTC. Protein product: CASNLGGGLYGYTF.

In nucleotides, the CDR3 is TGCGCCAGCAGTGGAATAGCGGGGAGAAGCTCCTACAATGAGCAGTTCTTC. Translated: CASSGIAGRSSYNEQFF. V is TRBV10-1 and J is TRBJ2-1; 8 bases match TRBD2. This CDR3 comprises 17 residues. J was trimmed by 0 bases and V by 4 bases; bases with no gene match: 8. Germline CDR1 reads WNHNN; CDR2 reads SYGVQD (reference sequence).

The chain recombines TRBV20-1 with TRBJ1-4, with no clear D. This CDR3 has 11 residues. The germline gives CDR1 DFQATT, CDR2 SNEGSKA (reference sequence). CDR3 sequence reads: CTGRQDEKLFF. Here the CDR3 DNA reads TGCACTGGGAGGCAGGATGAAAAACTGTTTTTT.